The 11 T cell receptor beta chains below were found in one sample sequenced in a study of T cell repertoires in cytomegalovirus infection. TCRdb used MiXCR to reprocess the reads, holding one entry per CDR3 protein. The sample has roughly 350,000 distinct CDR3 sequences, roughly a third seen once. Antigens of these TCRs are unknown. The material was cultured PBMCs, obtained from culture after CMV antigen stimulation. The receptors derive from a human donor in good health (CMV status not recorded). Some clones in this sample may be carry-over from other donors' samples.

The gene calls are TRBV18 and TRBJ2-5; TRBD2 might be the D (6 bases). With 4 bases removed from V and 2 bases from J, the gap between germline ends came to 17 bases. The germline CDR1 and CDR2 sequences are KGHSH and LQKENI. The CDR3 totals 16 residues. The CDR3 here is CASSLGVAVLQETQYF. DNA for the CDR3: TGTGCCAGCTCACTAGGGGTAGCGGTGCTACAAGAGACCCAGTACTTC. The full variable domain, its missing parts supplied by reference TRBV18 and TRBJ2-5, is NAGVMQNPRHLVRRRGQEARLRCSPMKGHSHVYWYRQLPEEGLKFMVYLQKENIIDESGMPKERFSAEFPKEGPSILRIQQVVRGDSAAYFCASSLGVAVLQETQYFGPGTRLLVL.

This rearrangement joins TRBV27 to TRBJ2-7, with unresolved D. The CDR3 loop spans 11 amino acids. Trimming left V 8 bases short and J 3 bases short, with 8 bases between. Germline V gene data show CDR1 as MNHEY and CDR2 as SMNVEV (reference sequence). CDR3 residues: CASLTHYEQYF. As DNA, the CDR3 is TGTGCCAGCCTGACCCACTACGAGCAGTACTTC.

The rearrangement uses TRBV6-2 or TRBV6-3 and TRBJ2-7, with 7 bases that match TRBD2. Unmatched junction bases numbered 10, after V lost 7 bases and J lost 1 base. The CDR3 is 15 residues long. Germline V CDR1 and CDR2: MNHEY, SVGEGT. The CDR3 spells CASNDGASGSYEQYV. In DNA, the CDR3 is TGTGCCAGCAACGACGGGGCTAGCGGATCCTACGAGCAGTACGTC.

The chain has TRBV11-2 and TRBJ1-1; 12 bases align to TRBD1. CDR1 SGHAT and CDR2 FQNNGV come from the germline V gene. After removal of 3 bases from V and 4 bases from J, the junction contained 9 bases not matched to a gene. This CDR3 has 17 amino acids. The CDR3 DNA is TGTGCCAGCAGCTTTTTGGGACAGGGGGCTCGTGGCACTGAAGCTTTCTTT. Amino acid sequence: CASSFLGQGARGTEAFF.

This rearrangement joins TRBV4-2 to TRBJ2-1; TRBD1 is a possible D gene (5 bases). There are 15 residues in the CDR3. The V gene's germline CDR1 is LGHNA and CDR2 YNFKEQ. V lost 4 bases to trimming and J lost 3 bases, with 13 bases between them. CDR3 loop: CASSPRSRVYNEQFF. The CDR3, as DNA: TGTGCCAGCAGCCCGAGGTCCAGGGTCTACAATGAGCAGTTCTTC.

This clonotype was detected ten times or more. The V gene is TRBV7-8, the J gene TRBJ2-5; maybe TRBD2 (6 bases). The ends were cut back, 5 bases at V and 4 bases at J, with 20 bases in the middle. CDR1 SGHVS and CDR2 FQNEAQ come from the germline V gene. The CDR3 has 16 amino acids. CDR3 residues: CASSPRAGGRIETQYF. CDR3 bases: TGTGCCAGCAGCCCGCGGGCTGGAGGGCGTATAGAGACCCAGTACTTC.

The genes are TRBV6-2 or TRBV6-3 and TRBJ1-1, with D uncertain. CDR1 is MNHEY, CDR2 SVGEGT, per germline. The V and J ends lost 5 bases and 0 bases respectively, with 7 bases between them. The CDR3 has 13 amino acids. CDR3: CASSGSLNTEAFF. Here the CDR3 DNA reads TGTGCCAGCAGTGGGAGCTTGAACACTGAAGCTTTCTTT.

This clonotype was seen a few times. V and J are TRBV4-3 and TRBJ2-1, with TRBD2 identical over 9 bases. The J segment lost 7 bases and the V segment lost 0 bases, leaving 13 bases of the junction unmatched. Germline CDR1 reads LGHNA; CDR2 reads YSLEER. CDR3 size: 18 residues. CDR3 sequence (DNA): TGCGCCAGCAGCCAAGAGGGTCGAGGCGGGAGGGCCAGGAATGAGCAGTTCTTC. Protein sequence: CASSQEGRGGRARNEQFF.

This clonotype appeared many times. CDR3 nucleotide sequence: TGTGCCAGCAGCTTGGGAGGGACGGCTTGGATGGATGGCTACACCTTC. Translated, it gives CASSLGGTAWMDGYTF. The V gene is TRBV5-4, the J gene TRBJ1-2; D may be TRBD1 (5 bases). V gave up 0 bases and J gave up 6 bases, with 18 bases separating them. The CDR3 has 16 amino acids. Germline lookup yields CDR1 SGHNT and CDR2 YYREEE (reference sequence). Variable domain in full (rest from reference TRBV5-4 and TRBJ1-2): ETGVTQSPTHLIKTRGQQVTLRCSSQSGHNTVSWYQQALGQGPQFIFQYYREEENGRGNFPPRFSGLQFPNYSSELNVNALELDDSALYLCASSLGGTAWMDGYTFGSGTRLTVV.

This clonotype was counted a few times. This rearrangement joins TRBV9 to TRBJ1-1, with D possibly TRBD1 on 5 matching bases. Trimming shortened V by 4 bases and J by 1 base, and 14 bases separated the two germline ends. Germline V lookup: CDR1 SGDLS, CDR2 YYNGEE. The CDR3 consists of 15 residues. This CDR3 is CASSPRDGANTEAFF. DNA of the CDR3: TGTGCCAGCAGCCCCCGTGACGGGGCGAACACTGAAGCTTTCTTT.

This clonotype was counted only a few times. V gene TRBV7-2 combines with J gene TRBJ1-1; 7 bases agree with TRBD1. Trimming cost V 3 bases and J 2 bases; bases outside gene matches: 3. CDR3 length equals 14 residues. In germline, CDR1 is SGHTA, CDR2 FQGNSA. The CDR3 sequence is CASSLGQINTEAFF. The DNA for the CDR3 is TGTGCCAGCAGCTTGGGACAGATCAACACTGAAGCTTTCTTT.